This TCR beta chain was documented in a study of cytomegalovirus exposure and HLA in healthy donors. Study-wide context: Within the Caucasian-associated ancestry cluster were around 80% of the roughly 400 genotyped donors.

This clone came up a few times. Its specificity is not known. The germline V gene encodes CDR1 MDHEN and CDR2 SYDVKM. Trimming shortened V by 3 bases and J by 4 bases, and 9 bases separated the two germline ends. This CDR3 has 13 residues. The PCR had 60 Vbeta and 13 Jbeta primers. Generated by immunoSEQ multiplex PCR, the TCRdb table keeps only in-frame clones and is missing some. The sample contains around 150,000 clones, 61% of which appear only once. Overall study results and limits: In a later analysis, TCR beta V- and J-gene trimming was associated with a missense DCLRE1C variant. In a later analysis, compared with equally common non-associated chains, HLA-associated beta chains were more expanded. In a later analysis, parvovirus B19, influenza, CMV and Epstein-Barr virus appeared linked to several top co-occurrence clusters.

Sequenced: PBMCs. This TCR was recovered from a male donor in good health and CMV-seronegative. This chain links TRBV28 with TRBJ1-2; D ambiguous. The DNA for the CDR3 is TGTGCCAGCAGTTTGCAGGCCTCCTATGGCTACACCTTC. It is translated as CASSLQASYGYTF.